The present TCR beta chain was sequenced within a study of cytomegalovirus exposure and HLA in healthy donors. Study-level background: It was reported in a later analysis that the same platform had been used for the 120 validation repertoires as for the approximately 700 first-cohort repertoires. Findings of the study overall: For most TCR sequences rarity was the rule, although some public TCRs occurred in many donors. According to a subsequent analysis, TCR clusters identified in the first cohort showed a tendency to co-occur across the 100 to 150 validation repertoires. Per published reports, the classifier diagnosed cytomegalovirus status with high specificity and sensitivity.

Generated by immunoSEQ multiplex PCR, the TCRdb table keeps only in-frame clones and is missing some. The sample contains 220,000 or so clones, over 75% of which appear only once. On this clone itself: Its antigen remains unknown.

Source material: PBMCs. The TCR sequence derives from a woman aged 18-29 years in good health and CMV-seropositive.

In DNA form, the CDR3 reads TGTGCCAGTAGTACCCACGCAAGACAGGGTAGGGATAATGAGCAGTTCTTC. Residues: CASSTHARQGRDNEQFF. The chain is built from TRBV19 and TRBJ2-1, with 7 bases fitting TRBD1. Germline CDR1 and CDR2: LNHDA and SQIVND (reference sequence). This CDR3 has 17 amino acids. J was trimmed by 7 bases and V by 4 bases; bases with no gene match: 16.